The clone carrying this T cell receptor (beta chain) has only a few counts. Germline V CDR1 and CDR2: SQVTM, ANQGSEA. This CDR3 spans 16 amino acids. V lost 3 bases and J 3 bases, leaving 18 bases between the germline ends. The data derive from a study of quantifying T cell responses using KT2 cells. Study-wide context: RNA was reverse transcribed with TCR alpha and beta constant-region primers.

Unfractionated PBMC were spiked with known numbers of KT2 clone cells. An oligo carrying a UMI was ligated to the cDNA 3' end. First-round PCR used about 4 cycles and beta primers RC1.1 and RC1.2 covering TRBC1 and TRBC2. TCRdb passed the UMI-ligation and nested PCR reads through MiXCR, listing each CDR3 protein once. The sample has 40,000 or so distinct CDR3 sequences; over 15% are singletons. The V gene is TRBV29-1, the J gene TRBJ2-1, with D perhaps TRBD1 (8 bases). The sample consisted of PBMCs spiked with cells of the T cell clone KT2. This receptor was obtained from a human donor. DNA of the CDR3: TGCAGCGTTGAGGGGGGGGCAGGGGGCGTCTACAATGAGCAGTTCTTC. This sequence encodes CSVEGGAGGVYNEQFF.